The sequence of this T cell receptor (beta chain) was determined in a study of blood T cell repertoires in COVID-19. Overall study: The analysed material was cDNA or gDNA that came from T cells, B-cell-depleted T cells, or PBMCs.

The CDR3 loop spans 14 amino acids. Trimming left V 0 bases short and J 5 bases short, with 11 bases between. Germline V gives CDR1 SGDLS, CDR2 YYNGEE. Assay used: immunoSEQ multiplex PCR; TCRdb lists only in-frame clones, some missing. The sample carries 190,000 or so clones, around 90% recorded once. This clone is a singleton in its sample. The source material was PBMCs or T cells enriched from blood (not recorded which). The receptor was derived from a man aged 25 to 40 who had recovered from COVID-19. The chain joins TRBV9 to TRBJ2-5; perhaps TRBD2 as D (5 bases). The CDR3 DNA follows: TGTGCCAGCAGCGTAGGAGGGATGGGGGAGACCCAGTACTTC. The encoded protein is CASSVGGMGETQYF.